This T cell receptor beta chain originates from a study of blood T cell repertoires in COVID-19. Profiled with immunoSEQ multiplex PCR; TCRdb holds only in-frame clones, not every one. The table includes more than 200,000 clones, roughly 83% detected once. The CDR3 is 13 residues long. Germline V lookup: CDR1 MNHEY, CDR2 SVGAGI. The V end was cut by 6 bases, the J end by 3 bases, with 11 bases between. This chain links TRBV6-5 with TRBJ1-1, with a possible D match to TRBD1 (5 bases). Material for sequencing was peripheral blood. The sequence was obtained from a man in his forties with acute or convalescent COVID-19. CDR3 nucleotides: TGTGCCAGCAGCCTTGACAGATACACTGAAGCTTTCTTT. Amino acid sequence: CASSLDRYTEAFF.